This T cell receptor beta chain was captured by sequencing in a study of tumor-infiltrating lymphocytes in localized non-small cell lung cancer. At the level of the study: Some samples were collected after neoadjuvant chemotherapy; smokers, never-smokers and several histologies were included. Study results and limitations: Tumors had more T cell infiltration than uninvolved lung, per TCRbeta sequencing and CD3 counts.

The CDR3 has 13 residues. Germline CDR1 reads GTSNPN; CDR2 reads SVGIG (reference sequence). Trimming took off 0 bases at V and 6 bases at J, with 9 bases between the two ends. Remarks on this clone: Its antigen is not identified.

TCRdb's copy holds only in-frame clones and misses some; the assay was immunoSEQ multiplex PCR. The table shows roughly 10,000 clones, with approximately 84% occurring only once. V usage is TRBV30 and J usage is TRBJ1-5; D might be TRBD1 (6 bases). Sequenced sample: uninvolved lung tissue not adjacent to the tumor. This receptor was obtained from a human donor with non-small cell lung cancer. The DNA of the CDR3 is TGTGCCTGGAGTGTACAGACAGGTCAGCCCCAGCATTTT. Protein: CAWSVQTGQPQHF.